These 5 T cell receptor beta chains came from one sample sequenced in a study of CD8 T cells in Susac syndrome. Reverse transcription of 0.5 to 1 ug RNA was performed with random hexamers. TCRdb itself ran the immunoSEQ multiplex PCR reads through MiXCR, one entry per CDR3 protein. The sample yields around 190,000 distinct CDR3 sequences, approximately 93% seen once. Sample: CD4+ T cells from PBMCs. The receptor source for this set is a human donor in good health.

This clonotype was counted once. This chain uses TRBV11-2 with TRBJ2-5, with a possible D match to TRBD2 (5 bases). Germline CDR1 reads SGHAT; CDR2 reads FQNNGV. Trimming stripped 3 bases from V and 10 bases from J, with 12 bases between. The CDR3 spans 12 residues. The CDR3 reads CASSLGEVSQYF. The DNA of the CDR3 is TGTGCCAGCAGCTTGGGAGAAGTGAGCCAGTACTTC.

The J gene is TRBJ1-2, the V gene TRBV11-2; no definite D call. Germline V gene lookup returns CDR1 SGHAT and CDR2 FQNNGV. The CDR3 contains 13 residues. V was trimmed by 2 bases and J by 4 bases, leaving 8 bases between them. The CDR3 DNA follows: TGTGCCAGCAGCTTAAATGGAGGCTATGGCTACACCTTC. It is translated as CASSLNGGYGYTF.

The CDR3 reads CASSWTGGTEAFF. The CDR3 DNA reads as TGTGCCAGCAGCTGGACAGGCGGAACTGAAGCTTTCTTT. This rearrangement joins TRBV7-9 to TRBJ1-1; TRBD1 matches 7 bases. The ends lost 4 bases at V and 5 bases at J; junction bases unmatched: 4. The germline CDR1 and CDR2 sequences are SEHNR and FQNEAQ (reference sequence). This CDR3 is built from 13 residues.

The genes are TRBV3-1 and TRBJ2-2, with D unresolved. Germline V lookup: CDR1 LGHDT, CDR2 YNNKEL (reference sequence). The CDR3 length is 15 residues. Trimming removed 6 bases from V and 4 bases from J, with 15 bases in between. Here the CDR3 DNA reads TGTGCCAGCAGTCTACCCATTAATCCCACCGGGGAGCTGTTTTTT. Protein product: CASSLPINPTGELFF.

V gene TRBV7-8 combines with J gene TRBJ1-5; 8 bases are a match to TRBD1. The V segment lost 5 bases and the J segment 7 bases; nucleotides outside the gene matches: 1. Germline V gene lookup returns CDR1 SGHVS and CDR2 FQNEAQ. This CDR3 spans 12 amino acids. CDR3 protein: CASSHRGQPQHF. CDR3 nucleotide sequence: TGTGCCAGCAGCCACAGGGGGCAGCCCCAGCATTTT.